This T cell receptor (beta chain) was captured in a study of human T cells and chemical hapten exposure. In the study overall: An approximately 2 cm by approximately 2 cm inner upper arm patch received 2% DPC for sensitization. Mostly female, the patients presented with alopecia areata, totalis or universalis.

Via MiXCR, TCRdb re-called the RACE reads, giving one row per CDR3 protein. The data show 150,000 to 200,000 distinct CDR3 sequences, around a quarter seen once. The sample's time point: patch test 3, about 24 weeks after DPC sensitization. Treatment defined: therapeutic diphenylcyclopropenone sensitization with weekly scalp DPC. Alopecia patients deemed DPC-suitable, aged 18 to 70, excluding pregnancy. The germline V gene encodes CDR1 SQVTM and CDR2 ANQGSEA. The CDR3 extends over 11 amino acids. The V end lost 6 bases, the J end lost 16 bases, and 18 bases lay between the germline ends. The chain employs TRBV29-1 and TRBJ1-4, with D maybe TRBD1 (6 bases). The source was whole blood, collected in connection with sensitization to the hapten diphenylcyclopropenone (DPC). The origin of this receptor is a woman aged 18-29 years with alopecia areata. Some clones in this sample may be carry-over from other donors' samples. CDR3 residues: CSVEITGKGFF. In DNA form, the CDR3 reads TGCAGCGTCGAAATAACAGGGAAGGGGTTTTTT. Full variable domain (remainder filled in from reference TRBV29-1 and TRBJ1-4): SAVISQKPSRDICQRGTSLTIQCQVDSQVTMMFWYRQQPGQSLTLIATANQGSEATYESGFVIDKFPISRPNLTFSTLTVSNMSPEDSSIYLCSVEITGKGFFGSGTQLSVL.